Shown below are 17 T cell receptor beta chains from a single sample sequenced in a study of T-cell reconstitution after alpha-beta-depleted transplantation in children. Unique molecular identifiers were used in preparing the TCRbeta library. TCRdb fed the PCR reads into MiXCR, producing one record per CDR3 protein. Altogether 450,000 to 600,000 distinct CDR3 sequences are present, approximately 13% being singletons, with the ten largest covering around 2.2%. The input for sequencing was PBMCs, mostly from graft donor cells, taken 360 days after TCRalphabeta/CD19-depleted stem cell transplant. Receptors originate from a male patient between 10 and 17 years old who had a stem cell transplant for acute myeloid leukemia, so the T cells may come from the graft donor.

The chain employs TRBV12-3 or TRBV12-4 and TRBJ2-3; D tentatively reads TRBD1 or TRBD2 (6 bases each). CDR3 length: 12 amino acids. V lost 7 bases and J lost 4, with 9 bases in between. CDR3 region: CASTRGPDTQYF. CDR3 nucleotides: TGTGCCAGCACCCGGGGGCCAGATACGCAGTATTTT.

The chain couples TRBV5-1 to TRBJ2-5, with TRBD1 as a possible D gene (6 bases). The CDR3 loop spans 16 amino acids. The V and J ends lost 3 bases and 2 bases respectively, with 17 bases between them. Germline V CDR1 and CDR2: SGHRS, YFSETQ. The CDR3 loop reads CASSSSPTGLQETQYF. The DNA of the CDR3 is TGCGCCAGCAGCTCGAGCCCTACAGGGTTACAAGAGACCCAGTACTTC.

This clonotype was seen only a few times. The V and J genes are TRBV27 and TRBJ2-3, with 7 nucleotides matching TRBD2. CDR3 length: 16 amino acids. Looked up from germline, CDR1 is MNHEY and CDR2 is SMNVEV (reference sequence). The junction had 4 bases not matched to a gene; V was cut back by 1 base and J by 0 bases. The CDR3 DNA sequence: TGTGCCAGCAGTTTATGGGGGAGGGCTAGCACAGATACGCAGTATTTT. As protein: CASSLWGRASTDTQYF.

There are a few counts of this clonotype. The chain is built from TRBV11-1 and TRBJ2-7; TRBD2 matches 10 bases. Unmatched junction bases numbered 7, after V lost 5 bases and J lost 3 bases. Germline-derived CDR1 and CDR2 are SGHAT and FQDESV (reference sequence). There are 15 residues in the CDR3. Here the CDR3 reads CASSREASGSYEQYF. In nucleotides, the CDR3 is TGTGCCAGCAGCCGAGAGGCTAGCGGGAGCTACGAGCAGTACTTC.

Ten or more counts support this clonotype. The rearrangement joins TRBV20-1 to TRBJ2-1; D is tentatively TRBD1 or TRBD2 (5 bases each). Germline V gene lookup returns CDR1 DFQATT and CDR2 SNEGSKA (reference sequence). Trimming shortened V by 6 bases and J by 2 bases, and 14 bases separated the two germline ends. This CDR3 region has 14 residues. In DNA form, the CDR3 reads TGCAGTGCGGACCGGGACCCCCCCTACAATGAGCAGTTCTTC. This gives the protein CSADRDPPYNEQFF.

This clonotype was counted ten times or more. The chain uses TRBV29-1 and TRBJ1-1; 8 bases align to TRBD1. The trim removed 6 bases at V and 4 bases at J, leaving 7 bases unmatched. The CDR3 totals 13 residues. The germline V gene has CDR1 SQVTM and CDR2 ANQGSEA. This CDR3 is CSVGQGWSTEAFF. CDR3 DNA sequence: TGCAGCGTAGGACAGGGATGGAGCACTGAAGCTTTCTTT.

The CDR3 region is CASSLIASGISPNTGELFF. CDR3 sequence (DNA): TGCGCCAGCAGCTTGATTGCCAGCGGGATTAGTCCGAACACCGGGGAGCTGTTTTTT. The chain is built from TRBV5-1 and TRBJ2-2, with 7 nucleotides matching TRBD2. Looked up from germline, CDR1 is SGHRS and CDR2 is YFSETQ. The CDR3 extends over 19 amino acids. Unmatched junction bases numbered 12, after V lost 1 base and J lost 0 bases.

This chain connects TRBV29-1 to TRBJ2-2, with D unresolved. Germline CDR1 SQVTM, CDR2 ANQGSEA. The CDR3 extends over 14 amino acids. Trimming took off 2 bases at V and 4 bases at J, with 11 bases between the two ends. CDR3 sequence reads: CSVEPRLGTGELFF. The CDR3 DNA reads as TGCAGCGTTGAACCGCGCCTCGGCACCGGGGAGCTGTTTTTT.

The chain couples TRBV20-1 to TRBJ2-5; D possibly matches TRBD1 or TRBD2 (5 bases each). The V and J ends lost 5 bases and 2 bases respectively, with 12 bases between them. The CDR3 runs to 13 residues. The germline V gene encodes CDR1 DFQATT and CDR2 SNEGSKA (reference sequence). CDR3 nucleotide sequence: TGCAGTGCTGAGGGGAAAACACAAGAGACCCAGTACTTC. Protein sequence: CSAEGKTQETQYF.

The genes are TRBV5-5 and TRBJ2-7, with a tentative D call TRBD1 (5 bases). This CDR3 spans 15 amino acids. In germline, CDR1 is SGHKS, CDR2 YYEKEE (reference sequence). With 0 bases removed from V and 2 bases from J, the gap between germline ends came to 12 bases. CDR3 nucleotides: TGTGCCAGCAGCTTGGAGGACACGCCGACCTACGAGCAGTACTTC. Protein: CASSLEDTPTYEQYF.

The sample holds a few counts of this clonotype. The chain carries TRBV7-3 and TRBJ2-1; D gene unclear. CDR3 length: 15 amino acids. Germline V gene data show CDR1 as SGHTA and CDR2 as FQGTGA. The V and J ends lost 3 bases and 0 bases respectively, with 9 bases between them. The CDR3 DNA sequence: TGTGCCAGCAGCTTTATCCGGGCCTCCTACAATGAGCAGTTCTTC. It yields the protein CASSFIRASYNEQFF.

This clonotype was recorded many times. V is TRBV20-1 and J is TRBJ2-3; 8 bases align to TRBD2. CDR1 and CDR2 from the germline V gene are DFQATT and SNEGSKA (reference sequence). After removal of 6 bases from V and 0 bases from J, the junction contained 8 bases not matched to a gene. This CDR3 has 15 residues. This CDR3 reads CSARTSSTSTDTQYF. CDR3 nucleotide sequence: TGCAGTGCGCGGACTAGCAGTACTAGCACAGATACGCAGTATTTT.

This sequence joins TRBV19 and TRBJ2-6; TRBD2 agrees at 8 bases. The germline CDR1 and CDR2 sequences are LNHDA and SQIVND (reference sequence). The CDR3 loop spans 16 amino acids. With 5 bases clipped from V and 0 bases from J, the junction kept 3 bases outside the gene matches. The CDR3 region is CASSSGTSSGANVLTF. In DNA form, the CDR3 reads TGTGCCAGTAGTTCCGGGACTAGCTCTGGGGCCAACGTCCTGACTTTC.

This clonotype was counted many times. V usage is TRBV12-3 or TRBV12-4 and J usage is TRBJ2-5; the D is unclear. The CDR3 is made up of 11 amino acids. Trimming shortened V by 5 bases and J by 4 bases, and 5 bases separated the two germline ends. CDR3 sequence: CASSQRETQYF. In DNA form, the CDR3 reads TGTGCCAGCAGTCAAAGAGAGACCCAGTACTTC.

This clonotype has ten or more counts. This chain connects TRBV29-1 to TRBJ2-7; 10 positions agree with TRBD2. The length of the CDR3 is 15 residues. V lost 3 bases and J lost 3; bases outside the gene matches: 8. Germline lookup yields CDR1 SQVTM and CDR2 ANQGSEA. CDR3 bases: TGCAGCGTTGACGAAGTAGCGGGAGGTGGCTACGAGCAGTACTTC. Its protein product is CSVDEVAGGGYEQYF.

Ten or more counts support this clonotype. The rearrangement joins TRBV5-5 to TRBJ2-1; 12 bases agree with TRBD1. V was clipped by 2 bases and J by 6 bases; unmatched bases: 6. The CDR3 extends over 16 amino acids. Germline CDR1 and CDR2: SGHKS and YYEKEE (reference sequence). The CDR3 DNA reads TGTGCCAGCAGCTTTTTGGGACAGGGGGCGATCAATGAGCAGTTCTTC. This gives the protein CASSFLGQGAINEQFF.

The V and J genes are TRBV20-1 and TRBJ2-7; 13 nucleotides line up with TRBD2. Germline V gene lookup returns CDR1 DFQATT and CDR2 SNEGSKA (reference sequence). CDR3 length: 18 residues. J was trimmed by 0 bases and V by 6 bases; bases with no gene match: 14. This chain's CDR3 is CSARDVGLAGAYSYEQYF. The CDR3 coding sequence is TGCAGTGCCCGAGACGTAGGACTAGCGGGAGCGTACTCCTACGAGCAGTACTTC.